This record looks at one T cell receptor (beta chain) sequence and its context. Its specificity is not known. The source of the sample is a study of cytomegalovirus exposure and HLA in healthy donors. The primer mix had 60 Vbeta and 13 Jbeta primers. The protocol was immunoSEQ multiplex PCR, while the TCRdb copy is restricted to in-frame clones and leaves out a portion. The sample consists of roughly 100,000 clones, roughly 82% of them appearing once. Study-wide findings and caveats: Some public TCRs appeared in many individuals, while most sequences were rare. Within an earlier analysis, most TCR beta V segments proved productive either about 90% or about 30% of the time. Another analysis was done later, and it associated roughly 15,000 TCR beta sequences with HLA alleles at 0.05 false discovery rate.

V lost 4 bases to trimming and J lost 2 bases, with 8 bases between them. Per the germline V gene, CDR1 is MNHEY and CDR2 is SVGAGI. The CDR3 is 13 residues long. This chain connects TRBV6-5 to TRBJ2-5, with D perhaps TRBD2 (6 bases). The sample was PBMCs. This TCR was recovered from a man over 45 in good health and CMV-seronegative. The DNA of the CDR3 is TGTGCCAGCAGTTGGGACTTTCAAGAGACCCAGTACTTC. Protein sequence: CASSWDFQETQYF.